Listed below are T cell receptor beta chains from one sample, sequenced in a study of T cell repertoires in cytomegalovirus infection. TCRdb called the reads again in MiXCR, with one record for every CDR3 protein. Among around 300,000 distinct CDR3 sequences listed, approximately 9.5% were seen once. Sequencing input: PBMCs. Receptors were obtained from a human donor in good health (CMV status not recorded). Some clones in this sample may be carry-over from other donors' samples. Both conserved end residues are part of each CDR3. The order of the fields is CDR3 DNA, CDR3 protein, V gene, J gene, clone size, D gene. D genes are given only for firm matches. A row's size may be missing; if present it is once, few, many or a size class.

cdr3_nt: TGTGCCAGCAGTTTCGGGAGAAGGAGGCGGGAGGGCTCCTACGAGCAGTACTTC
cdr3_aa: CASSFGRRRREGSYEQYF
v_call: TRBV12-3/TRBV12-4
j_call: TRBJ2-7
clone_size: few
d_call: TRBD2

cdr3_nt: TGTGCCAGCAGTGAGCCCGGGACGGATTATGGCTACACCTTC
cdr3_aa: CASSEPGTDYGYTF
v_call: TRBV25-1
j_call: TRBJ1-2
clone_size: many
d_call: NA

cdr3_nt: TGTGCCAGCAGCCCCGTTAGTCTAGCGGGGGGGTTAGATACGCAGTATTTT
cdr3_aa: CASSPVSLAGGLDTQYF
v_call: TRBV4-2
j_call: TRBJ2-3
clone_size: few
d_call: TRBD2

cdr3_nt: TGTGCCAGCAGGAAGGGTCAGGGCTTCAACGAGCAGTACTTC
cdr3_aa: CASRKGQGFNEQYF
v_call: TRBV6-2/TRBV6-3
j_call: TRBJ2-7
clone_size: few
d_call: NA

cdr3_nt: TGTGCCAGCAGTACCGGGGACAGGGATGACACTGAAGCTTTCTTT
cdr3_aa: CASSTGDRDDTEAFF
v_call: TRBV9
j_call: TRBJ1-1
clone_size: many
d_call: TRBD1

cdr3_nt: TGTGCCAGCAGCTTCGGACTAGCGGGAGATGCCCAGTACTTC
cdr3_aa: CASSFGLAGDAQYF
v_call: TRBV7-8
j_call: TRBJ2-5
clone_size: many
d_call: TRBD2

cdr3_nt: TGTGCCAGCGGGGCCACAGTTGCAACTAATGAAAAACTGTTTTTT
cdr3_aa: CASGATVATNEKLFF
v_call: TRBV28
j_call: TRBJ1-4
clone_size: NA
d_call: NA

cdr3_nt: TGTGCCAGCAGCTCTACGGACGGGTGGGCCGGGGAGCTGTTTTTT
cdr3_aa: CASSSTDGWAGELFF
v_call: TRBV7-6
j_call: TRBJ2-2
clone_size: NA
d_call: NA

cdr3_nt: TGCGCCAGCAGCCAGCGGGAGGGTAGCAATCAGCCCCAGCATTTT
cdr3_aa: CASSQREGSNQPQHF
v_call: TRBV4-1
j_call: TRBJ1-5
clone_size: NA
d_call: NA

cdr3_nt: TGTGCCAGCAGCTTAGGGAGCGGGCTCTTAACAGATACGCAGTATTTT
cdr3_aa: CASSLGSGLLTDTQYF
v_call: TRBV7-2
j_call: TRBJ2-3
clone_size: many
d_call: NA

cdr3_nt: TGCAGTGCTAGGTACAATGAGCAGTTCTTC
cdr3_aa: CSARYNEQFF
v_call: TRBV20-1
j_call: TRBJ2-1
clone_size: few
d_call: NA

cdr3_nt: TGTGCCAGTAGGGGGACAGGGCATGAAGCTTTCTTT
cdr3_aa: CASRGTGHEAFF
v_call: TRBV19
j_call: TRBJ1-1
clone_size: many
d_call: TRBD1

cdr3_nt: TGTGCCAGCAGCCTCCTAGCGGGAGCGCGGACAGATACGCAGTATTTT
cdr3_aa: CASSLLAGARTDTQYF
v_call: TRBV11-2
j_call: TRBJ2-3
clone_size: NA
d_call: TRBD2

cdr3_nt: TGTGCCAGCAGCTCTACTTTCGACACGGCAAGGACCTTC
cdr3_aa: CASSSTFDTARTF
v_call: TRBV7-3
j_call: TRBJ1-2
clone_size: few
d_call: NA

cdr3_nt: TGTGCCACACCGTCGGGGACAGGGGATCCATACGAGCAGTACTTC
cdr3_aa: CATPSGTGDPYEQYF
v_call: TRBV19
j_call: TRBJ2-7
clone_size: NA
d_call: TRBD1

cdr3_nt: TGTGCCAGCAGTTTCGCGGAGACGCAAGAGACCCAGTACTTC
cdr3_aa: CASSFAETQETQYF
v_call: TRBV27
j_call: TRBJ2-5
clone_size: many
d_call: NA

cdr3_nt: TGTGCCAGCAGCAATCAACCGGGACTAGCGGGAGACTCCAAAAACATTCAGTACTTC
cdr3_aa: CASSNQPGLAGDSKNIQYF
v_call: TRBV28
j_call: TRBJ2-4
clone_size: many
d_call: TRBD2

cdr3_nt: TGTGCCAGCAGTTACAGCGGGTTCAGCTCCTACGAGCAGTACTTC
cdr3_aa: CASSYSGFSSYEQYF
v_call: TRBV6-5
j_call: TRBJ2-7
clone_size: NA
d_call: NA

cdr3_nt: TGTGCCAGCAGCCCAACGGACAGGGCCGTCTACGAGCAGTACTTC
cdr3_aa: CASSPTDRAVYEQYF
v_call: TRBV7-1
j_call: TRBJ2-7
clone_size: NA
d_call: TRBD1

cdr3_nt: TGTGCCAGCAGTTACTCGTCGGAGAGAATCTATGGCTACACCTTC
cdr3_aa: CASSYSSERIYGYTF
v_call: TRBV6-2/TRBV6-3
j_call: TRBJ1-2
clone_size: NA
d_call: NA

cdr3_nt: TGTGCCAGCAGCCGGACCGGGGGGGTGAACACCGGGGAGCTGTTTTTT
cdr3_aa: CASSRTGGVNTGELFF
v_call: TRBV7-2
j_call: TRBJ2-2
clone_size: many
d_call: TRBD2

cdr3_nt: TGTGCCAGCTCACCAGAGGGATATGGCACTGAAGCTTTCTTT
cdr3_aa: CASSPEGYGTEAFF
v_call: TRBV18
j_call: TRBJ1-1
clone_size: NA
d_call: NA

cdr3_nt: TGTGCCAGCAGTTCCGGGACAGGGAGGCGAGATACGCAGTATTTT
cdr3_aa: CASSSGTGRRDTQYF
v_call: TRBV28
j_call: TRBJ2-3
clone_size: many
d_call: TRBD1

cdr3_nt: TGCAGTGCTAGAGATCAGAGAGCCCGGCGGGACTATGGCTACACCTTC
cdr3_aa: CSARDQRARRDYGYTF
v_call: TRBV20-1
j_call: TRBJ1-2
clone_size: NA
d_call: NA

cdr3_nt: TGTGCCAGCAGCCCAACAGGGGTAAGCGGTGTCAATGAGCAGTTCTTC
cdr3_aa: CASSPTGVSGVNEQFF
v_call: TRBV11-2
j_call: TRBJ2-1
clone_size: NA
d_call: TRBD1

cdr3_nt: TGTGCCAGCAGCTTAAGACCGCTTGAATCTGGAAACACCATATATTTT
cdr3_aa: CASSLRPLESGNTIYF
v_call: TRBV7-2
j_call: TRBJ1-3
clone_size: many
d_call: NA

cdr3_nt: TGTGCCAGTAGTTACAGGGGTTTGGTCTACGAGCAGTACTTC
cdr3_aa: CASSYRGLVYEQYF
v_call: TRBV19
j_call: TRBJ2-7
clone_size: NA
d_call: TRBD1

cdr3_nt: TGCAGCGTTGGAGGGAGCAATCAGCCCCAGCATTTT
cdr3_aa: CSVGGSNQPQHF
v_call: TRBV29-1
j_call: TRBJ1-5
clone_size: NA
d_call: NA

cdr3_nt: TGTGCCAGCAGCCATATGGGCGACAGGGCTCACACAGATACGCAGTATTTT
cdr3_aa: CASSHMGDRAHTDTQYF
v_call: TRBV7-2
j_call: TRBJ2-3
clone_size: many
d_call: TRBD1

cdr3_nt: TGTGCCAGTAGTATCGTGGACAATGAGCAGTTCTTC
cdr3_aa: CASSIVDNEQFF
v_call: TRBV19
j_call: TRBJ2-1
clone_size: NA
d_call: NA

cdr3_nt: TGTGCCAGCAGCTCAGCGGGGGCGGGAGGACCGAAAAACTACGAGCAGTACTTC
cdr3_aa: CASSSAGAGGPKNYEQYF
v_call: TRBV12-3/TRBV12-4
j_call: TRBJ2-7
clone_size: few
d_call: TRBD2

cdr3_nt: TGTGCCATCAGTGAACGACAGCCAAGCACAGATACGCAGTATTTT
cdr3_aa: CAISERQPSTDTQYF
v_call: TRBV10-3
j_call: TRBJ2-3
clone_size: NA
d_call: NA

cdr3_nt: TGTGCTAGTGGCGGGGGGCATAAGGGGCAGTTCTTC
cdr3_aa: CASGGGHKGQFF
v_call: TRBV12-5
j_call: TRBJ2-1
clone_size: many
d_call: NA

cdr3_nt: TGTGCCAGCAGTTTGAGCGGAACCGGGGTGCAGCCCCAGCATTTT
cdr3_aa: CASSLSGTGVQPQHF
v_call: TRBV6-2/TRBV6-3
j_call: TRBJ1-5
clone_size: NA
d_call: NA

cdr3_nt: TGTGCCAGCAGCAAAGGTTCTGGGGAGCTGTTTTTT
cdr3_aa: CASSKGSGELFF
v_call: TRBV7-2
j_call: TRBJ2-2
clone_size: many
d_call: NA

cdr3_nt: TGTGCCAGCAGAAGACCGCGGATAGGGACAGCTAAAACACAACCTAACTATGGCTACACCTTC
cdr3_aa: CASRRPRIGTAKTQPNYGYTF
v_call: TRBV28
j_call: TRBJ1-2
clone_size: few
d_call: TRBD1

cdr3_nt: TGTGCCAGCCAGCCCCCAGGGTACTCTGGAAACACCATATATTTT
cdr3_aa: CASQPPGYSGNTIYF
v_call: TRBV7-8
j_call: TRBJ1-3
clone_size: few
d_call: NA